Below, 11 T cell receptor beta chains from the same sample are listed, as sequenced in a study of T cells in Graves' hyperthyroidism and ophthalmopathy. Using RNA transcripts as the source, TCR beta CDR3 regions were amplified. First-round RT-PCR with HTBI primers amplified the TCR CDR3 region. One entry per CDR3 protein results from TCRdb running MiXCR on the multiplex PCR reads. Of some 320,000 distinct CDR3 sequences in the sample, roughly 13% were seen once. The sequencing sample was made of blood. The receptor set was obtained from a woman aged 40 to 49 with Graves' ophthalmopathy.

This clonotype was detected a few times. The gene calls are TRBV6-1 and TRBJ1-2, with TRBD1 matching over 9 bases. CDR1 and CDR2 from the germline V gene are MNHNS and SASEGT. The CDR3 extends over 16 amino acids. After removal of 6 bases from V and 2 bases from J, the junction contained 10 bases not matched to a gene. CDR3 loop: CASSFSPGTGNYGYTF. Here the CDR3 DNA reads TGTGCCAGCAGCTTCAGTCCCGGGACAGGGAACTATGGCTACACCTTC.

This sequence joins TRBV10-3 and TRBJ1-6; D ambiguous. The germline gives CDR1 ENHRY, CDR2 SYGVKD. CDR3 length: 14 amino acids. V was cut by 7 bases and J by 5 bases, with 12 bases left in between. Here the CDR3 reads CAITGSPNNSPLHF. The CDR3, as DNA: TGTGCCATCACGGGTTCGCCAAATAATTCACCCCTCCACTTT.

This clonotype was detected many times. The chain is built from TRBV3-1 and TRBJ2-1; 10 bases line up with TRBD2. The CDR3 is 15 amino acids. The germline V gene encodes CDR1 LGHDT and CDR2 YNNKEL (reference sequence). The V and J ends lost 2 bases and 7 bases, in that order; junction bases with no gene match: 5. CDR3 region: CASSQKAGGPNEQFF. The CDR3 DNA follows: TGTGCCAGCAGCCAAAAAGCGGGGGGGCCGAATGAGCAGTTCTTC.

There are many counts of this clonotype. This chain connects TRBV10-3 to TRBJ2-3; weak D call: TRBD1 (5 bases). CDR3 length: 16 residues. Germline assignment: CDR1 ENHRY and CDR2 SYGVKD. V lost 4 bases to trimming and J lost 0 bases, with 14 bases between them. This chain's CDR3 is CAISGGPRESTDTQYF. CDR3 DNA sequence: TGTGCCATCAGTGGGGGCCCAAGAGAAAGCACAGATACGCAGTATTTT.

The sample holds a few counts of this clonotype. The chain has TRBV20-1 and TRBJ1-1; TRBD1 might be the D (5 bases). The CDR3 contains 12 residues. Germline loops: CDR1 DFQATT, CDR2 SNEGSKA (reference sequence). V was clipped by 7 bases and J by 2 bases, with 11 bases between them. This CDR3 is CSGGVINTEAFF. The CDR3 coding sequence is TGCAGTGGAGGGGTTATAAACACTGAAGCTTTCTTT.

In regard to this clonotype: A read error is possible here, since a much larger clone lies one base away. The CDR3 coding sequence is TGTGCCAGCAGCACTAACCATGGCTACACCTTC. Protein sequence: CASSTNHGYTF. The chain is built from TRBV28 and TRBJ1-2; D is unclear. The germline gives CDR1 MDHEN, CDR2 SYDVKM. CDR3 length: 11 amino acids.

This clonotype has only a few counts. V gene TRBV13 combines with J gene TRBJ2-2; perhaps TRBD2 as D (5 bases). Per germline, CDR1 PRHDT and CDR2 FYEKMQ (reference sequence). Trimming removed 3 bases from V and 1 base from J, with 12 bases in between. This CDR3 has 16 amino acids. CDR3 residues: CASSFRGKRNTGELFF. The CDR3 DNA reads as TGTGCCAGCAGCTTTAGAGGGAAGCGGAACACCGGGGAGCTGTTTTTT.

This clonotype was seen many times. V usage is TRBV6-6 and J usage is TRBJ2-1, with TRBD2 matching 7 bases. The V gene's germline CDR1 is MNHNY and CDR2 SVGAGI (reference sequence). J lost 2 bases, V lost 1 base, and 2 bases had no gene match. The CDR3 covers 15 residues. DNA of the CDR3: TGTGCCAGCAGTTACTGGGGGGGGGCCTACAATGAGCAGTTCTTC. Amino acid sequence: CASSYWGGAYNEQFF.

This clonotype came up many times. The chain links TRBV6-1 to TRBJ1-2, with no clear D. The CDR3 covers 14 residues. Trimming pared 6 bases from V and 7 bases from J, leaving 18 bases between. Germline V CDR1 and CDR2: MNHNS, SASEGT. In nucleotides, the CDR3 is TGTGCCAGCAGCCCTACAGCGTACGTCGGTGGCTACACCTTC. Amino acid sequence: CASSPTAYVGGYTF.

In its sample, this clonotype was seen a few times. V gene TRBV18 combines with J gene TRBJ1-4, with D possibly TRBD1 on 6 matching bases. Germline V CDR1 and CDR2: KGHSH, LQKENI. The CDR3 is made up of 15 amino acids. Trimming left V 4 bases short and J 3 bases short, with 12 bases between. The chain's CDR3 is CASSLQGSANEKLFF. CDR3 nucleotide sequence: TGTGCCAGCTCACTACAGGGAAGTGCTAATGAAAAACTGTTTTTT.

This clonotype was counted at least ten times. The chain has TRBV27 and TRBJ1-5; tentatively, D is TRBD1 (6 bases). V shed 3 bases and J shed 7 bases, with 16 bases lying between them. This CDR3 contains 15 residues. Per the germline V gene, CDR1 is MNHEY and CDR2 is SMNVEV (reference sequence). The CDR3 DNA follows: TGTGCCAGCAGTTTGATACAGGGCGCAGCGCAGCCCCAGCATTTT. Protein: CASSLIQGAAQPQHF.